This T cell receptor beta chain was identified in a study of shared clonotypes between healthy human individuals. V dropped 2 bases and J dropped 0 bases, with 13 bases sitting between them. This CDR3 has 16 residues. Per the germline V gene, CDR1 is MNHEY and CDR2 is SVGAGI. Some clones are missing from TCRdb's copy, which holds only in-frame ones; the method was immunoSEQ multiplex PCR. The sample lists approximately 2.5 million clones, 93% occurring once. The source of this sequence is a man in his late teens or twenties in good health. Some clones in this sample may be carry-over from other donors' samples. J is TRBJ1-1 and V is TRBV6-5; no clear D gene. Sequencing input: naive CD4+ T cells from PBMCs. Documented subset: CD45RA+ positively selected. In DNA, the CDR3 is TGTGCCAGCAGTTACCGAAGGTTGAGCTTGAACACTGAAGCTTTCTTT. Translating it yields CASSYRRLSLNTEAFF.